This TCR beta chain was profiled in a study of shared clonotypes between healthy human individuals. Study summary: Aged between 18 and 49, the donors were a couple of women and three men.

Concerning this clone: The antigen is unknown.

Template for every sorted-subset replicate PCR totaled around 200 ng DNA, approximately 30,000 T cell genomes. Clones were read by immunoSEQ multiplex PCR, and TCRdb kept only the in-frame ones, dropping some. Of about 2.3 million clones listed, 85% to 95% are singletons. Study-wide results and caveats: The sharing of roughly 5% of naive CD4 clonotypes was seen across a handful of donors.

The germline V gene has CDR1 SNHLY and CDR2 FYNNEI. The CDR3 spans 13 residues. J lost 10 bases, V lost 6 bases, and 10 bases had no gene match. The sample was naive CD4+ T cells from PBMCs. The subset is: CD45RA+ positively selected. This chain joins TRBV2 and TRBJ1-2; 8 bases map to TRBD1. This clonotype originated in a man between 18 and 29 years old in good health. Some clones in this sample may be carry-over from other donors' samples. The CDR3 sequence: CASSAGQGEIYTF. CDR3 nucleotides: TGTGCCAGCAGCGCCGGACAGGGCGAGATCTACACCTTC.